This record covers a single TCR beta chain. What it binds is unknown. This entry belongs to a study of T cell responses to AZD1222 COVID-19 vaccine. General study findings and limits: Donors in the cohort were predominantly white British and more often female, and clonal diversity was possibly underestimated. Distributed over spike, vaccine-associated CD4 TCRs predominated at 160-218 and 743-854.

V lost 0 bases and J 3 bases, leaving 10 bases between the germline ends. CDR3 length: 14 residues. Germline-derived CDR1 and CDR2 are SGHKS and YYEKEE (reference sequence). TCRdb's copy holds only in-frame clones and misses some; the assay was immunoSEQ multiplex PCR. The sample includes tens of thousands of clones, just over 85% of them seen just once. V usage is TRBV5-5 and J usage is TRBJ2-7; D might be TRBD2 (6 bases). The TCR sequence derives from an adult in good health. Sequencing used peripheral blood, obtained on day 0 of AZD1222 vaccination. CDR3 in amino acids: CASSLGGGVYEQYF. CDR3 DNA: TGTGCCAGCAGCTTGGGAGGAGGGGTCTACGAGCAGTACTTC. The full variable domain, rest sourced from reference TRBV5-5 and TRBJ2-7, is DAGVTQSPTHLIKTRGQQVTLRCSPISGHKSVSWYQQVLGQGPQFIFQYYEKEERGRGNFPDRFSARQFPNYSSELNVNALLLGDSALYLCASSLGGGVYEQYFGPGTRLTVT.